This T cell receptor beta chain was found in a study of CD8+ T cells in alopecia areata. The wider study: Tofacitinib was taken orally by treated patients, and the dose was 5 to 10 mg twice daily. Whole-study results and caveats: Clonality was higher in lesional than normal scalp, especially in alopecia totalis/universalis. In scalp samples, resident alphabeta T cells of normal skin are also sequenced.

TCR sequencing used cDNA made by reverse transcription of extracted RNA. Sequenced by immunoSEQ multiplex PCR; TCRdb stores in-frame clones only, minus some. The table lists roughly 120,000 clones, under 40% of them singletons. CDR1 is MNHEY and CDR2 is SMNVEV in the germline V gene (reference sequence). The length of the CDR3 is 13 residues. The V and J ends lost 11 bases and 7 bases respectively, with 17 bases between them. To note about this clone: No antigen is known for it.

The sequence was obtained from a human donor with alopecia areata. V and J are TRBV27 and TRBJ2-2, with D possibly being TRBD2 (6 bases). Material for sequencing was CD4+ T cells sorted from blood. The CDR3 DNA sequence: TGTGCCGGCGGGGCTCGGATGGACGGGGAGCTGTTTTTT. The encoded protein is CAGGARMDGELFF.